A single sample gave rise to the 24 T cell receptor beta chains below, sequenced in a study of identical twins. Each CDR3 protein gets one entry after TCRdb re-called the 5' RACE reads with MiXCR. This table holds about 810,000 distinct CDR3 sequences, around 12% found once. This sample also appeared in a second study, on yellow fever vaccine responses in identical twins.

Sequenced: PBMCs. These receptor sequences come from a woman aged 18-29 years in good health.

The chain uses TRBV6-4 and TRBJ2-1; D might be TRBD2 (5 bases). The ends were cut back, 8 bases at V and 0 bases at J, with 14 bases in the middle. Germline loops: CDR1 MRHNA, CDR2 SNTAGT. CDR3 length: 15 amino acids. Written as DNA, the CDR3 is TGTGCCAGCGGTCCGACGGGGAGCTCCTACAATGAGCAGTTCTTC. The encoded protein is CASGPTGSSYNEQFF.

The chain uses TRBV10-3 and TRBJ1-5; D is uncertain. This CDR3 spans 16 amino acids. The germline V gene encodes CDR1 ENHRY and CDR2 SYGVKD. V lost 0 bases to trimming and J lost 0 bases, with 9 bases between them. In DNA form, the CDR3 reads TGTGCCATCAGTGAGTCGATAGTCTATAGCAATCAGCCCCAGCATTTT. It yields the protein CAISESIVYSNQPQHF.

This chain joins TRBV12-3 or TRBV12-4 and TRBJ2-2, with 9 positions matching TRBD2. The V and J ends lost 6 bases and 3 bases, in that order; junction bases with no gene match: 5. The CDR3 has 15 amino acids. The CDR3: CASRNSGSHTGELFF. Here the CDR3 DNA reads TGTGCCAGCAGGAATAGCGGGAGCCACACCGGGGAGCTGTTTTTT.

This chain uses TRBV14 with TRBJ2-7, with D perhaps TRBD2 (5 bases). Germline V CDR1 and CDR2: SGHDN, FVKESK. This CDR3 contains 13 residues. Trimming left V 6 bases short and J 0 bases short, with 9 bases between. This CDR3 reads CASRPGNSYEQYF. The CDR3 DNA sequence: TGTGCCAGCAGACCCGGGAACTCCTACGAGCAGTACTTC.

This chain uses TRBV18 with TRBJ1-1; D gene unclear. Trimming took off 4 bases at V and 12 bases at J, with 9 bases between the two ends. CDR1 KGHSH and CDR2 LQKENI come from the germline V gene. This CDR3 has 10 amino acids. The chain's CDR3 is CASSRPNTFF. DNA of the CDR3: TGTGCCAGCTCACGTCCCAATACTTTCTTT.

The chain links TRBV19 to TRBJ2-3; D gene uncertain. The V and J ends lost 0 bases and 2 bases respectively, with 9 bases between them. This CDR3 has 15 residues. CDR1 and CDR2 from the germline V gene are LNHDA and SQIVND (reference sequence). The CDR3 DNA sequence: TGTGCCAGTAGTATAGATCTGCTCGCCACAGATACGCAGTATTTT. Amino acid sequence: CASSIDLLATDTQYF.

This clonotype came up a few times. This chain links TRBV7-2 with TRBJ2-7; 8 bases agree with TRBD1. The CDR3 spans 15 residues. V gave up 5 bases and J gave up 2 bases; unmatched junction bases: 8. Germline V gene sequence: CDR1 SGHTA, CDR2 FQGNSA. In DNA, the CDR3 is TGTGCCAGCAGCGGTCTGACAGGGGTTACCTACGAGCAGTACTTC. Residues: CASSGLTGVTYEQYF.

This chain uses TRBV27 with TRBJ2-1; tentative D call: TRBD2 (7 bases). Germline CDR1 is MNHEY and CDR2 is SMNVEV (reference sequence). CDR3 length: 15 residues. V lost 6 bases, J lost 7 bases, and 19 bases lay in between. In DNA form, the CDR3 reads TGTGCCAGCAGCCTAAGGGGGGGCCCTTTGAATGAGCAGTTCTTC. Translation gives CASSLRGGPLNEQFF.

The CDR3 DNA reads as TGTGCCAGCAGCTTATCTGGGGGGAAGACTGAAGCTTTCTTT. This translates into CASSLSGGKTEAFF. The chain has TRBV11-3 and TRBJ1-1, with D perhaps matching TRBD1 (5 bases). This CDR3 has 14 residues. CDR1 SGHNT and CDR2 YENEEA come from the germline V gene. Deletions cut 2 bases from V and 5 bases from J, with 12 bases between.

This clonotype came up many times. CDR3 coding DNA: TGCGCCAGCAGCTTGGAGAATGAGCAGTTCTTC. Translated, it gives CASSLENEQFF. The rearrangement links TRBV5-1 to TRBJ2-1, with D unresolved. CDR3 length: 11 amino acids. The V and J ends lost 0 bases and 7 bases respectively, with 2 bases between them. Germline V gene data show CDR1 as SGHRS and CDR2 as YFSETQ. The full variable domain, in which reference TRBV5-1 and TRBJ2-1 provide the parts outside the CDR3, is KAGVTQTPRYLIKTRGQQVTLSCSPISGHRSVSWYQQTPGQGLQFLFEYFSETQRNKGNFPGRFSGRQFSNSRSEMNVSTLELGDSALYLCASSLENEQFFGPGTRLTVL.

This clonotype occurred a few times. V is TRBV7-6 and J is TRBJ2-5; 12 nucleotides line up with TRBD2. The CDR3 contains 15 residues. Germline loops: CDR1 SGHVS, CDR2 FNYEAQ. The ends lost 5 bases at V and 5 bases at J; junction bases unmatched: 6. This CDR3 reads CASSKGLAGTETQYF. The CDR3 nucleotides are TGTGCCAGCAGCAAAGGACTAGCGGGGACGGAGACCCAGTACTTC.

Of note for this clonotype: This may come from a read error, since a much larger clone is one base off. The rearrangement uses TRBV7-2 and TRBJ1-2, with D unresolved. The CDR3 spans 13 residues. In germline, CDR1 is SGHTA, CDR2 FQGNSA. V was pared by 2 bases and J by 4 bases, with 8 bases between. As DNA, the CDR3 is TGTACCAGCAGCTTATGGGGTAGCTATGGCTACACCTTC. It codes for CTSSLWGSYGYTF.

This clonotype has a handful of counts. One end of the junction fails to match germline, which may point to a read error. V and J are TRBV6-1 and TRBJ2-1, with 9 bases fitting TRBD2. This CDR3 is built from 16 residues. Looked up from germline, CDR1 is MNHNS and CDR2 is SASEGT. CDR3 protein: CASSQIAGVSNNEQFF. The CDR3 DNA reads as TGTGCCAGCAGCCAAATAGCGGGAGTCTCCAACAATGAGCAGTTCTTC.

This chain links TRBV2 with TRBJ2-7; D unclear. Germline V gene lookup returns CDR1 SNHLY and CDR2 FYNNEI. V lost 6 bases and J 6 bases, leaving 9 bases between the germline ends. This CDR3 spans 11 amino acids. CDR3 region: CASSRAAEQYF. As DNA, the CDR3 is TGTGCCAGCAGCCGGGCTGCCGAGCAGTACTTC. The full variable domain, in which reference TRBV2 and TRBJ2-7 provide the parts outside the CDR3, is EPEVTQTPSHQVTQMGQEVILRCVPISNHLYFYWYRQILGQKVEFLVSFYNNEISEKSEIFDDQFSVERPDGSNFTLKIRSTKLEDSAMYFCASSRAAEQYFGPGTRLTVT.

This clonotype has only a few counts. V usage is TRBV6-5 and J usage is TRBJ2-1, with no clear D. The CDR3 covers 14 residues. Trimming pared 3 bases from V and 6 bases from J, leaving 12 bases between. CDR1 is MNHEY, CDR2 SVGAGI, per germline. In nucleotides, the CDR3 is TGTGCCAGCAGTTATCGGGCTAGAGGCAATGAGCAGTTCTTC. Translation gives CASSYRARGNEQFF.

This clonotype occurred a few times. The V gene is TRBV10-3, the J gene TRBJ2-2, with D tentatively TRBD2 (5 bases). The V end was cut by 10 bases, the J end by 6 bases, with 18 bases between. Germline lookup yields CDR1 ENHRY and CDR2 SYGVKD. The CDR3 covers 14 residues. Here the CDR3 reads CATEPNRESGELFF. CDR3 DNA sequence: TGTGCCACCGAACCTAACCGGGAATCCGGGGAGCTGTTTTTT.

In its sample, this clonotype was seen many times. The chain carries TRBV6-2 or TRBV6-3 and TRBJ2-7; 13 bases agree with TRBD2. Germline loops: CDR1 MNHEY, CDR2 SVGEGT. The CDR3 totals 17 residues. The DNA for the CDR3 is TGTGCCAGCAGTCACTCCCCGGGACTAGCGGGGTCCCCCGAGCAGTACGTC. This sequence encodes CASSHSPGLAGSPEQYV.

This clonotype was seen a handful of times. The V call is TRBV25-1, the J call TRBJ1-2; TRBD1 matches 7 bases. The J segment lost 4 bases and the V segment lost 6 bases, leaving 8 bases of the junction unmatched. The germline V gene encodes CDR1 MGHDK and CDR2 SYGVNS. CDR3 length equals 14 residues. CDR3 DNA: TGTGCCAGCAGGGCCATGGGACAGCTCTATGGCTACACCTTC. This translates into CASRAMGQLYGYTF.

This clonotype was recorded a few times. The chain links TRBV12-3 or TRBV12-4 to TRBJ1-6, with D perhaps TRBD1 (5 bases). The germline V and J ends were trimmed by 5 bases and 0 bases, with 17 bases remaining between them. The length of the CDR3 is 18 residues. CDR3 sequence (DNA): TGTGCCAGCAGTATAAAGGGGACCAAAAGCTCCTATAATTCACCCCTCCACTTT. Its translation is CASSIKGTKSSYNSPLHF.

The chain joins TRBV7-9 to TRBJ1-2; the D gene is possibly TRBD1 (5 bases). Germline V gene lookup returns CDR1 SEHNR and CDR2 FQNEAQ (reference sequence). CDR3 size: 12 residues. V lost 9 bases to trimming and J lost 4 bases, with 12 bases between them. CDR3: CASAEGFYGYTF. As DNA, the CDR3 is TGTGCCAGTGCTGAGGGGTTCTATGGCTACACCTTC.

The V and J genes are TRBV29-1 and TRBJ2-7, with a weak D call TRBD2 (5 bases). Germline lookup yields CDR1 SQVTM and CDR2 ANQGSEA. CDR3 length: 13 amino acids. Trimming shortened V by 7 bases and J by 0 bases, and 13 bases separated the two germline ends. The CDR3 nucleotides read TGCAGCGGACTCAGTGGGAGCTCCTACGAGCAGTACTTC. Translating gives CSGLSGSSYEQYF.

V gene TRBV9 combines with J gene TRBJ2-2; 12 bases are a match to TRBD1. V shed 0 bases and J 0 bases; nucleotides not matched to a gene: 15. Germline assignment: CDR1 SGDLS and CDR2 YYNGEE. The CDR3 is made up of 22 amino acids. CDR3 residues: CASSVEPTRDRGQNANTGELFF. The CDR3 region has the DNA TGTGCCAGCAGCGTAGAACCGACCCGGGACAGGGGGCAAAACGCGAACACCGGGGAGCTGTTTTTT.

The chain combines TRBV11-1 with TRBJ2-2; D gene unclear. Germline V gene sequence: CDR1 SGHAT, CDR2 FQDESV (reference sequence). CDR3 length equals 22 residues. V was clipped by 2 bases and J by 0 bases, with 28 bases between them. The CDR3 spells CASSLSLSLGLTPRANTGELFF. The CDR3 region has the DNA TGTGCCAGCAGCTTATCCCTATCCCTGGGGTTAACTCCGCGCGCGAACACCGGGGAGCTGTTTTTT.

This clonotype appeared a few times. This chain joins TRBV7-9 and TRBJ2-7; no clear D gene. V was cut by 5 bases and J by 0 bases, with 17 bases left in between. Germline CDR1 and CDR2: SEHNR and FQNEAQ (reference sequence). The CDR3 totals 16 residues. The DNA of the CDR3 is TGTGCCAGCAGCACCTCGGACCTAATCAGCTCCTACGAGCAGTACTTC. It translates to CASSTSDLISSYEQYF.